These 12 T cell receptor beta chains originate from one sample sequenced in a study of graft-versus-host responses after intestinal transplantation. For these receptors, no antigen is known. Sequenced by immunoSEQ multiplex PCR; TCRdb stores in-frame clones only, minus some. In the table there are over 75,000 clones, roughly 90% of which are singletons. Source: unstimulated CD4+ T cells sorted from spleen or lymph node cells, taken before transplant. All receptors derive from a human donor who was the organ donor for an intestinal transplant.

The rearrangement links TRBV7-8 to TRBJ2-7, with a possible D match to TRBD2 (7 bases). V lost 7 bases, J lost 5 bases, and 21 bases lay in between. The CDR3 covers 15 residues. CDR1 is SGHVS, CDR2 FQNEAQ, per germline. CDR3 loop: CASNEGGAGRHEQYF. The CDR3 region has the DNA TGTGCCAGCAACGAGGGGGGAGCGGGACGGCACGAGCAGTACTTC.

This chain connects TRBV7-2 to TRBJ2-6; maybe TRBD1 (5 bases). The CDR3 runs 15 residues. Trimming pared 2 bases from V and 4 bases from J, leaving 9 bases between. Germline CDR1 reads SGHTA; CDR2 reads FQGNSA. CDR3 nucleotide sequence: TGTGCCAGCAGCTTACAGGGTTTAGGGGCCAACGTCCTGACTTTC. Its translation: CASSLQGLGANVLTF.

V is TRBV18 and J is TRBJ1-6; the match to TRBD1 covers 7 bases. J was trimmed by 6 bases and V by 6 bases; bases with no gene match: 11. The CDR3 has 16 residues. CDR1 and CDR2 from the germline V gene are KGHSH and LQKENI. CDR3 residues: CASSATGTQINSPLHF. The CDR3, as DNA: TGTGCCAGCTCGGCGACAGGGACCCAGATTAATTCACCCCTCCACTTT.

V usage is TRBV12-5 and J usage is TRBJ2-7; TRBD1 matches 9 bases. With V trimmed by 6 bases and J by 5 bases, 8 bases remained unmatched. Germline loops: CDR1 LGHNT, CDR2 FRNRAP. The CDR3 spans 14 residues. DNA for the CDR3: TGTGCTAGTGGCAAAACAGGGGGCATCGACGAGCAGTACTTC. Translating gives CASGKTGGIDEQYF.

This chain connects TRBV7-9 to TRBJ1-2; unclear D gene. CDR3 length equals 15 residues. V was pared by 5 bases and J by 4 bases, with 17 bases between. CDR1 and CDR2 from the germline V gene are SEHNR and FQNEAQ (reference sequence). CDR3 sequence reads: CASSTQDGEIYGYTF. The CDR3 DNA reads as TGTGCCAGCAGCACCCAGGACGGGGAGATCTATGGCTACACCTTC. The full variable domain, rest sourced from reference TRBV7-9 and TRBJ1-2, is DTGVSQNPRHKITKRGQNVTFRCDPISEHNRLYWYRQTLGQGPEFLTYFQNEAQLEKSRLLSDRFSAERPKGSFSTLEIQRTEQGDSAMYLCASSTQDGEIYGYTFGSGTRLTVV.

The chain joins TRBV5-1 to TRBJ2-5; no firm D call. The germline CDR1 and CDR2 sequences are SGHRS and YFSETQ. The CDR3 length is 13 residues. Trimming cost V 4 bases and J 2 bases, with 9 bases left between them. CDR3 coding DNA: TGCGCCAGCAGCCCGGGTCTTCAAGAGACCCAGTACTTC. The encoded protein is CASSPGLQETQYF.

The chain combines TRBV5-5 with TRBJ2-7; 11 bases map to TRBD2. This CDR3 contains 17 residues. The V gene's germline CDR1 is SGHKS and CDR2 YYEKEE (reference sequence). The trim removed 0 bases at V and 3 bases at J, leaving 8 bases unmatched. As DNA, the CDR3 is TGTGCCAGCAGCTTGGTCCTAGCGGGGGGCCGTGGCTACGAGCAGTACTTC. It codes for CASSLVLAGGRGYEQYF. Full variable domain (rest looked up from reference TRBV5-5 and TRBJ2-7): DAGVTQSPTHLIKTRGQQVTLRCSPISGHKSVSWYQQVLGQGPQFIFQYYEKEERGRGNFPDRFSARQFPNYSSELNVNALLLGDSALYLCASSLVLAGGRGYEQYFGPGTRLTVT.

The rearrangement links TRBV19 to TRBJ2-5; TRBD2 is a possible D gene (6 bases). Between the trimmed V and J ends, which lost 2 bases and 5 bases, there was a span of 12 bases. The CDR3 is 14 residues long. Per germline, CDR1 LNHDA and CDR2 SQIVND (reference sequence). Written as DNA, the CDR3 is TGTGCCAGTAGTATAAACCCCGGAGGGGAGACCCAGTACTTC. It specifies CASSINPGGETQYF.

The chain joins TRBV11-2 to TRBJ2-6; 8 bases are a match to TRBD1. The germline V gene encodes CDR1 SGHAT and CDR2 FQNNGV. This CDR3 is built from 17 residues. The V and J ends lost 5 bases and 1 base, in that order; junction bases with no gene match: 7. CDR3 region: CASSLTGVQSGANVLTF. CDR3 DNA sequence: TGTGCCAGCAGCCTGACAGGGGTCCAGTCTGGGGCCAACGTCCTGACTTTC.

The chain links TRBV7-2 to TRBJ2-5; TRBD2 matches at 8 bases. The CDR3 length is 14 residues. V dropped 5 bases and J dropped 7; count of bases not matched to a gene: 9. From germline, CDR1 is SGHTA and CDR2 FQGNSA. In DNA, the CDR3 is TGTGCCAGCAGCCGTCGGACTAGCCCGGGGACCCAGTACTTC. Protein: CASSRRTSPGTQYF.

This chain joins TRBV7-9 and TRBJ1-2; TRBD1 agrees at 9 bases. J lost 3 bases, V lost 0 bases, and 11 bases had no gene match. Germline lookup yields CDR1 SEHNR and CDR2 FQNEAQ (reference sequence). There are 18 residues in the CDR3. CDR3 coding DNA: TGTGCCAGCAGCTTAGCAGGGGGTCGGGGACAGGGACACTATGGCTACACCTTC. This sequence encodes CASSLAGGRGQGHYGYTF. Filled out from reference TRBV7-9 and TRBJ1-2, the complete variable domain reads DTGVSQNPRHKITKRGQNVTFRCDPISEHNRLYWYRQTLGQGPEFLTYFQNEAQLEKSRLLSDRFSAERPKGSFSTLEIQRTEQGDSAMYLCASSLAGGRGQGHYGYTFGSGTRLTVV.

The genes are TRBV19 and TRBJ1-2; maybe TRBD1 (6 bases). CDR1 LNHDA and CDR2 SQIVND come from the germline V gene (reference sequence). V shed 11 bases and J shed 2 bases, with 12 bases lying between them. The CDR3 has 12 amino acids. The CDR3 region has the DNA TGTGCCGCGGGGGCCTTGAACTATGGCTACACCTTC. It codes for CAAGALNYGYTF.